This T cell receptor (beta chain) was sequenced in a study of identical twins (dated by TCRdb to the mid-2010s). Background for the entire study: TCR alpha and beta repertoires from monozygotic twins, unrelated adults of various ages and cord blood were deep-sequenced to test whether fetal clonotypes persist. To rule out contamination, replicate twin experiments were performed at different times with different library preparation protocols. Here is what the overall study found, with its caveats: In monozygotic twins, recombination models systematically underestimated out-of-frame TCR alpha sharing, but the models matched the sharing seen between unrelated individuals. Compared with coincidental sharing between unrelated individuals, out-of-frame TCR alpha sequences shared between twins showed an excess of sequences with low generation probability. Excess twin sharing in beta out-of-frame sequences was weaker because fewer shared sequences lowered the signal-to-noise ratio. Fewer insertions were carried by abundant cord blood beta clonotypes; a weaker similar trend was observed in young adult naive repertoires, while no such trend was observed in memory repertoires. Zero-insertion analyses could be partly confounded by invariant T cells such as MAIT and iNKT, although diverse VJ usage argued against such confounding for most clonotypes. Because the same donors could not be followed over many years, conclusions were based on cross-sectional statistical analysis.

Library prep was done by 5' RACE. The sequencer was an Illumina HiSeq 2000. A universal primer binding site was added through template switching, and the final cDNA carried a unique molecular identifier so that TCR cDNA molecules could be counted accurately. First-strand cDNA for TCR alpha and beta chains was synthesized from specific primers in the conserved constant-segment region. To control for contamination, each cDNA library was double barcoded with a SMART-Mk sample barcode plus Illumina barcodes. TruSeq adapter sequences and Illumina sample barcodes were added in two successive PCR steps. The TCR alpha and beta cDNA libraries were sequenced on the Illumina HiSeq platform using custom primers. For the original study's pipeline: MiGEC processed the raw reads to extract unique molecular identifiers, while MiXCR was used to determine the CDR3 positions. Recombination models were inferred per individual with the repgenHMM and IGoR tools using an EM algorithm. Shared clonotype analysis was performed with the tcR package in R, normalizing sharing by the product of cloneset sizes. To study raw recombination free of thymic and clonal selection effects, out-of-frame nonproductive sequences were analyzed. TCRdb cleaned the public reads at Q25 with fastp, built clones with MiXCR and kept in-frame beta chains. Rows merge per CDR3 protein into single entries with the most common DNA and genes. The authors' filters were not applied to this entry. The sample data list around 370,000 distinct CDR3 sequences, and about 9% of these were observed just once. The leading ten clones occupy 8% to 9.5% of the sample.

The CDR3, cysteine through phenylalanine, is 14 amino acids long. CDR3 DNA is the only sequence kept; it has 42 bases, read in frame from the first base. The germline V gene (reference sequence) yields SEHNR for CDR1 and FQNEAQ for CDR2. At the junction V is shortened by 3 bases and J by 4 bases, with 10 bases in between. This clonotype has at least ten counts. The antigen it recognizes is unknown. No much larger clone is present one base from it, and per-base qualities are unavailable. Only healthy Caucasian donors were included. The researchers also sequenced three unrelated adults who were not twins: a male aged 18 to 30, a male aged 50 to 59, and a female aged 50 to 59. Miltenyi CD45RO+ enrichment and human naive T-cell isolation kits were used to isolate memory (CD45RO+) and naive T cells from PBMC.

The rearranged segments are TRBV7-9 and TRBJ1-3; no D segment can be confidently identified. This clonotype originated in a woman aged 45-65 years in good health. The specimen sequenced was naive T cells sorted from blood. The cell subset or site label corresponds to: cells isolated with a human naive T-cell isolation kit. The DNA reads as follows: TGTGCCAGCAGCTTGCTGTTGGCGGGAAACACCATATATTTT. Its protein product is CASSLLLAGNTIYF.